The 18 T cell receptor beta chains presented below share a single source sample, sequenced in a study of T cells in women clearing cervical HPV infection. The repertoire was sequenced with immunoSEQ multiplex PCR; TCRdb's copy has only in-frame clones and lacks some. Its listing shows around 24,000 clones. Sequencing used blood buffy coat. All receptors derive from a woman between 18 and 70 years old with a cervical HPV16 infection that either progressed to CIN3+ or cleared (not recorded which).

Partial CDR3 DNA: TGTGCCAGCAGCGGGGGACAGGGCGGTAATTCACCC. It codes for CASSGGQGGNSP. In full, the CDR3 is CASSGGQGGNSPLHF. J is TRBJ1-6 and V is TRBV9, with TRBD1 matching 9 bases. The read halts 3 residues ahead of the CDR3 end, with the missing end drawn from the germline J gene. The length of the CDR3 is 15 residues. The J segment lost 6 bases and the V segment lost 3 bases, leaving 4 bases of the junction unmatched. Germline CDR1 SGDLS, CDR2 YYNGEE.

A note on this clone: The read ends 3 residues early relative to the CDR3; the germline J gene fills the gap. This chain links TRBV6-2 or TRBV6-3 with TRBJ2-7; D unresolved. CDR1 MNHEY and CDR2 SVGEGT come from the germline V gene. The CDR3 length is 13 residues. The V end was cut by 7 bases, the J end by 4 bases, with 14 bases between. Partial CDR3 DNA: TGTGCCAGCAAAGGCCCCCAACGATACGAG. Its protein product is CASKGPQRYE. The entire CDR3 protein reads CASKGPQRYEQYF.

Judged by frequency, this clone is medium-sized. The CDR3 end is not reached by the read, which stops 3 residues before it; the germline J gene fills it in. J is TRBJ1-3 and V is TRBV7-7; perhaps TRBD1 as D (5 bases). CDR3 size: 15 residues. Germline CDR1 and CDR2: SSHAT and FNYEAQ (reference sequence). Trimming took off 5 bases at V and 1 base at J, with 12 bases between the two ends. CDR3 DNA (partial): TGTGCCAGCAGCGCGAGCCCAGGGTCTGGAAACACC. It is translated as CASSASPGSGNT. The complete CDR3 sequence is CASSASPGSGNTIYF. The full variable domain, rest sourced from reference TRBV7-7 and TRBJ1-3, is GAGVSQSPRYKVTKRGQDVTLRCDPISSHATLYWYQQALGQGPEFLTYFNYEAQPDKSGLPSDRFSAERPEGSISTLTIQRTEQRDSAMYRCASSASPGSGNTIYFGEGSWLTVV.

CDR3 sequence: CSARIAALGDYGYTF. The sequenced CDR3 bases are TGCAGTGCTAGAATAGCGGCCCTCGGAGACTATGGC. V gene TRBV20-1 combines with J gene TRBJ1-2; D is ambiguous. The read ends 3 residues before the CDR3 terminus; that terminus is restored from the germline J gene. V was trimmed by 2 bases and J by 3 bases, leaving 16 bases between them. This CDR3 is 15 amino acids long. From germline, CDR1 is DFQATT and CDR2 SNEGSKA (reference sequence).

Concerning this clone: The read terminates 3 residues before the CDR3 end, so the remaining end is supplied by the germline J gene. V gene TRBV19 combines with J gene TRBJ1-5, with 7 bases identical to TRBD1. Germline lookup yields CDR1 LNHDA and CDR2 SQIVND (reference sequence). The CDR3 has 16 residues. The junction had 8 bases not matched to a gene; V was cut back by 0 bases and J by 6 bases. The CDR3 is CASSIDDRVVSQPQHF. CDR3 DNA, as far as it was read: TGTGCCAGTAGTATAGACGACAGGGTAGTCAGTCAGCCC.

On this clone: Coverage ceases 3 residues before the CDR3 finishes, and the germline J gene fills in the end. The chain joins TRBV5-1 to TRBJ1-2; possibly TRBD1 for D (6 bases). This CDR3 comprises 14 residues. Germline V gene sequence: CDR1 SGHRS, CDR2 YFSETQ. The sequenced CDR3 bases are TGCGCCAGCAGCCCCCGGGACAAGGGGCTCCTC. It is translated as CASSPRDKGLL. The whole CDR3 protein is CASSPRDKGLLYTF.

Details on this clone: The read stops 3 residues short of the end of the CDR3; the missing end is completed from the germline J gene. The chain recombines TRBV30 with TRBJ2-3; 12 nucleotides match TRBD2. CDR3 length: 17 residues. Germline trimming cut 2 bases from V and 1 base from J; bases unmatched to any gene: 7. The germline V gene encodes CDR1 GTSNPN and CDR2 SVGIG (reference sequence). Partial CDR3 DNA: TGTGCCTGGAGTCCCGGACTAGCGGGGCTCGGCACAGATACG. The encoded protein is CAWSPGLAGLGTDT. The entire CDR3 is CAWSPGLAGLGTDTQYF.

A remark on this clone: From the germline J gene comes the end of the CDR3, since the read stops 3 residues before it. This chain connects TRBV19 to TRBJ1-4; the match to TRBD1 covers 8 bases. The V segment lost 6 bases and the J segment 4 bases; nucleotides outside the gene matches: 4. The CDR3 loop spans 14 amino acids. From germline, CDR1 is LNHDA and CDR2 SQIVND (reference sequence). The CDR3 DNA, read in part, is TGTGCCAGTAGGGGACAGGCAAATAATGAAAAA. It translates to CASRGQANNEK. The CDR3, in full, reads CASRGQANNEKLFF.

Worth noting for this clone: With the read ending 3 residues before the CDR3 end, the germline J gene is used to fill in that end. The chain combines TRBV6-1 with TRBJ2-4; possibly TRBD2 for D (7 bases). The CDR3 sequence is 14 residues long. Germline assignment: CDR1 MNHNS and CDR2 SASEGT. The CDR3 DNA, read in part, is TGTGCCAGCAGTGGGGGGGGGCCCGCAGAGACT. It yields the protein CASSGGGPAET. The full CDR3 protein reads CASSGGGPAETQYF.

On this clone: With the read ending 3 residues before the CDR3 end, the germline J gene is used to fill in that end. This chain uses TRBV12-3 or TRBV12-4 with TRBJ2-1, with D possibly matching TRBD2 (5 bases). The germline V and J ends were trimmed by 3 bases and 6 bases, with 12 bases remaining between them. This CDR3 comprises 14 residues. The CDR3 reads CASSFKGGGNEQFF. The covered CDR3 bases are TGTGCCAGCAGTTTTAAAGGAGGCGGCAATGAG.

The CDR3 loop is CASSPGQGLFYGYTF. Partial CDR3 DNA: TGTGCCAGCAGCCCCGGACAGGGCCTTTTCTATGGC. The genes are TRBV7-2 and TRBJ1-2; 8 bases map to TRBD1. The sequenced fragment ends 3 residues before the CDR3 boundary, so the rest is inferred from the germline J gene. CDR1 is SGHTA, CDR2 FQGNSA, per germline. V was clipped by 5 bases and J by 4 bases; unmatched bases: 9. This CDR3 region has 15 residues.

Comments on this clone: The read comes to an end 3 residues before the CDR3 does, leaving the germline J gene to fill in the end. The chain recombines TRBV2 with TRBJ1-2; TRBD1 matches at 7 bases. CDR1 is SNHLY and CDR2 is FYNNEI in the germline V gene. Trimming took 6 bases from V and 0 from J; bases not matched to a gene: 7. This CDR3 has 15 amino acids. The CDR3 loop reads CASSQGGSPNYGYTF. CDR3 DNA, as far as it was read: TGTGCCAGCAGCCAAGGGGGCAGTCCTAACTATGGC.

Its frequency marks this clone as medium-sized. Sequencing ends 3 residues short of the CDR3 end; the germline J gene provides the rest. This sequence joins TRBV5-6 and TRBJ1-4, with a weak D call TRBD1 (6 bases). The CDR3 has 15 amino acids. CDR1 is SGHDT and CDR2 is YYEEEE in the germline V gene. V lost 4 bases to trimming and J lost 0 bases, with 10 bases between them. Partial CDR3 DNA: TGTGCCAGCAGCCCGTGGACAGCAACTAATGAAAAA. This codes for CASSPWTATNEK. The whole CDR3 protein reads CASSPWTATNEKLFF.

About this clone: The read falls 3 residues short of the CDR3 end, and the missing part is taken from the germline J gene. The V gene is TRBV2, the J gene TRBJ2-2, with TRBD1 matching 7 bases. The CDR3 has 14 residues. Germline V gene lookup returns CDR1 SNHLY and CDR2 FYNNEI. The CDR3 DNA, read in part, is TGTGCCAGCAGCGCCGGGACAGTGTATTCACCG. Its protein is CASSAGTVYSP. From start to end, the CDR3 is CASSAGTVYSPLFF.

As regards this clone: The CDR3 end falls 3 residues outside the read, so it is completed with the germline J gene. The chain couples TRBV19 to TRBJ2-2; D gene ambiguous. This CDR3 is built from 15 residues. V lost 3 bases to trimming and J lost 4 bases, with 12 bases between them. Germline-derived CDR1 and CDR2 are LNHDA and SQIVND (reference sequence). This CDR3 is CASSMVFAITGELFF. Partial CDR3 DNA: TGTGCCAGTAGTATGGTCTTCGCGATCACCGGGGAG.

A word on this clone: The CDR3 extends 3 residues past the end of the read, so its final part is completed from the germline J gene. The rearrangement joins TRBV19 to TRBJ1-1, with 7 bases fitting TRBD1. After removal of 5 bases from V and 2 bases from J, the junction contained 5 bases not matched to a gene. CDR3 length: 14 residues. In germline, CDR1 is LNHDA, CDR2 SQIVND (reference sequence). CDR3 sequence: CASSDDRANTEAFF. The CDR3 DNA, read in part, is TGTGCCAGTAGTGACGACAGGGCCAACACTGAA.

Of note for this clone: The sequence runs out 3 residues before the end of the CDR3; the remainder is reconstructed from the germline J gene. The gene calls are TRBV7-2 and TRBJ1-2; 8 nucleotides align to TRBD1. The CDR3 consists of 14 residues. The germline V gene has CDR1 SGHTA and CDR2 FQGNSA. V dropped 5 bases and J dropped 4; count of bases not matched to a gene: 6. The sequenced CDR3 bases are TGTGCCAGCAGCGCAGGGGGCAGTGGCTATGGC. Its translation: CASSAGGSGYG. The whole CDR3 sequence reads CASSAGGSGYGYTF.

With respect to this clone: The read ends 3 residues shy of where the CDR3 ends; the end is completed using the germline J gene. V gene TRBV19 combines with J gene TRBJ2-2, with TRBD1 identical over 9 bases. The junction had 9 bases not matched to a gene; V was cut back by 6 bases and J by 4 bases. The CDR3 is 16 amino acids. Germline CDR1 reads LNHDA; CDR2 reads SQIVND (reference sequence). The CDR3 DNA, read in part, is TGTGCCAGTAGACCCTCGGGACAGGGCGGCACCGGGGAG. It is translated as CASRPSGQGGTGE. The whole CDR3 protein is CASRPSGQGGTGELFF.